Below are 22 T cell receptor beta chains sequenced from a single sample in a study of T cell clones after liver transplantation. Sequenced by immunoSEQ multiplex PCR; TCRdb stores in-frame clones only, minus some. The data show about 76,000 clones, around four fifths seen once. The material sequenced was CD4+ T cells from blood, taken at the 22-month timepoint. The receptors were gathered from a human patient who received a liver transplant. The graft donor may account for some of the T cells.

J is TRBJ1-3 and V is TRBV6-1; perhaps TRBD1 as D (5 bases). The V end was cut by 3 bases, the J end by 3 bases, with 18 bases between. Germline values: CDR1 MNHNS, CDR2 SASEGT. The CDR3 consists of 17 residues. The CDR3 loop reads CASSEGGPGTFGNTIYF. The CDR3 nucleotides read TGTGCCAGCAGTGAGGGCGGACCTGGGACTTTTGGAAACACCATATATTTT.

The V and J genes are TRBV9 and TRBJ2-5; 7 bases match TRBD1. Germline assignment: CDR1 SGDLS and CDR2 YYNGEE. The CDR3 spans 15 residues. Trimming at V came to 4 bases and at J to 1 base, leaving 7 bases not matched to a gene. The CDR3: CASSKMGQFQETQYF. DNA of the CDR3: TGTGCCAGCAGCAAAATGGGACAGTTCCAAGAGACCCAGTACTTC.

V usage is TRBV6-5 and J usage is TRBJ1-1; D not certain. The CDR3 length is 13 residues. Trimming stripped 6 bases from V and 0 bases from J, with 8 bases between. Germline V gene lookup returns CDR1 MNHEY and CDR2 SVGAGI. As DNA, the CDR3 is TGTGCCAGCAGCCGTCAATTGAACACTGAAGCTTTCTTT. Amino acids: CASSRQLNTEAFF.

The CDR3 DNA reads as TGTGCCACCTCTAGCGGGGGATCCCAAGAGACCCAGTACTTC. It is translated as CATSSGGSQETQYF. The chain joins TRBV15 to TRBJ2-5; 10 nucleotides align to TRBD2. The CDR3 runs to 14 residues. Germline V CDR1 and CDR2: LNHNV, YYDKDF (reference sequence). Trimming cost V 8 bases and J 1 base; bases outside gene matches: 4.

V and J are TRBV7-9 and TRBJ1-5; 8 bases fit TRBD1. J was trimmed by 4 bases and V by 8 bases; bases with no gene match: 7. CDR1 is SEHNR and CDR2 is FQNEAQ in the germline V gene (reference sequence). The CDR3 has 14 residues. The CDR3 spells CASAVQGENQPQHF. In DNA form, the CDR3 reads TGTGCCAGCGCGGTACAGGGGGAAAATCAGCCCCAGCATTTT. The full variable domain, rest sourced from reference TRBV7-9 and TRBJ1-5, is DTGVSQNPRHKITKRGQNVTFRCDPISEHNRLYWYRQTLGQGPEFLTYFQNEAQLEKSRLLSDRFSAERPKGSFSTLEIQRTEQGDSAMYLCASAVQGENQPQHFGDGTRLSIL.

The J gene is TRBJ2-1, the V gene TRBV6-1; D may be TRBD1 (6 bases). Germline V CDR1 and CDR2: MNHNS, SASEGT. Trimming pared 4 bases from V and 8 bases from J, leaving 15 bases between. The CDR3 loop spans 14 amino acids. In nucleotides, the CDR3 is TGTGCCAGCAGTGGTAACAGGGCAGTCGATGAGCAGTTCTTC. Translation: CASSGNRAVDEQFF.

The chain couples TRBV4-1 to TRBJ2-7; D possibly matches TRBD1 or TRBD2 (6 bases each). V was cut by 5 bases and J by 5 bases, with 16 bases left in between. The CDR3 totals 14 residues. Germline V gene sequence: CDR1 MGHRA, CDR2 YSYEKL. The CDR3 DNA is TGCGCCAGCAGCTACGGAGGGGGGATCCACGAGCAGTACTTC. Encoded protein: CASSYGGGIHEQYF.

The gene calls are TRBV5-4 and TRBJ2-7, with TRBD2 as a possible D gene (6 bases). V lost 5 bases and J lost 0, with 18 bases in between. CDR1 and CDR2 from the germline V gene are SGHNT and YYREEE (reference sequence). This CDR3 region has 16 residues. The CDR3 sequence: CASRFGSSESSYEQYF. CDR3 coding DNA: TGTGCCAGCAGGTTTGGGTCTAGCGAAAGCTCCTACGAGCAGTACTTC.

V is TRBV7-9 and J is TRBJ1-3; D is unresolved. Deletions cut 2 bases from V and 2 bases from J, with 4 bases between. In germline, CDR1 is SEHNR, CDR2 FQNEAQ (reference sequence). The CDR3 is 13 amino acids. The CDR3 DNA reads TGTGCCAGCAGCTTAAACACTGGAAACACCATATATTTT. Its translation: CASSLNTGNTIYF.

V is TRBV27 and J is TRBJ2-1; TRBD1 agrees at 8 bases. This CDR3 is 14 amino acids long. With 4 bases clipped from V and 10 bases from J, the junction kept 9 bases outside the gene matches. Germline V gene data show CDR1 as MNHEY and CDR2 as SMNVEV (reference sequence). CDR3 nucleotide sequence: TGTGCCAGCAGTTCATACAGGGGGATTAACGAGCAGTTCTTC. Amino acids: CASSSYRGINEQFF.

This chain uses TRBV14 with TRBJ2-5; unclear D gene. Germline CDR1 and CDR2: SGHDN and FVKESK. The CDR3 covers 12 residues. The V end lost 0 bases, the J end lost 5 bases, and 4 bases lay between the germline ends. The CDR3 bases are TGTGCCAGCAGCCAAGAGAGGGAGACCCAGTACTTC. This sequence encodes CASSQERETQYF.

The chain has TRBV7-6 and TRBJ2-5; D unclear. Germline CDR1 and CDR2: SGHVS and FNYEAQ. The length of the CDR3 is 11 residues. Between the trimmed V and J ends, which lost 4 bases and 1 base, there was a span of 1 base. Here the CDR3 DNA reads TGTGCCAGCAGCTCCCAAGAGACCCAGTACTTC. Translated: CASSSQETQYF.

V usage is TRBV25-1 and J usage is TRBJ2-7; D is perhaps TRBD1 (5 bases). CDR1 is MGHDK and CDR2 is SYGVNS in the germline V gene. The CDR3 has 14 residues. V was trimmed by 6 bases and J by 0 bases, leaving 12 bases between them. The CDR3 protein is CASRKKGNSYEQYF. CDR3 in DNA: TGTGCCAGCAGGAAGAAGGGGAACTCCTACGAGCAGTACTTC.

This chain uses TRBV7-7 with TRBJ2-6; D gene unclear. The length of the CDR3 is 16 residues. The V and J ends lost 5 bases and 0 bases respectively, with 11 bases between them. The germline gives CDR1 SSHAT, CDR2 FNYEAQ (reference sequence). CDR3 coding DNA: TGTGCCAGCAGCCCGGCTGCGGCCTCTGGGGCCAACGTCCTGACTTTC. Protein sequence: CASSPAAASGANVLTF.

This chain connects TRBV29-1 to TRBJ2-7; 9 nucleotides match TRBD1. The germline V gene has CDR1 SQVTM and CDR2 ANQGSEA. V lost 7 bases to trimming and J lost 6 bases; unmatched junction nucleotides: 10. The CDR3 loop spans 13 amino acids. The CDR3 DNA sequence: TGCAGCGGCAAGGACAGGGGTCTTGTCGAGCAGTACTTC. Protein: CSGKDRGLVEQYF.

This sequence joins TRBV9 and TRBJ2-5, with TRBD2 matching 7 bases. The V segment lost 1 base and the J segment 2 bases; nucleotides outside the gene matches: 11. Looked up from germline, CDR1 is SGDLS and CDR2 is YYNGEE. The CDR3 loop spans 17 amino acids. CDR3 loop: CASSVSSGTAFQETQYF. The CDR3 DNA sequence: TGTGCCAGCAGCGTATCGAGCGGGACGGCCTTTCAAGAGACCCAGTACTTC. Drawing the rest from reference TRBV9 and TRBJ2-5, the complete variable domain is DSGVTQTPKHLITATGQRVTLRCSPRSGDLSVYWYQQSLDQGLQFLIQYYNGEERAKGNILERFSAQQFPDLHSELNLSSLELGDSALYFCASSVSSGTAFQETQYFGPGTRLLVL.

This chain connects TRBV7-6 to TRBJ1-3; D remains unclear. Trimming removed 2 bases at V and 4 bases at J, with 9 bases between. Germline lookup yields CDR1 SGHVS and CDR2 FNYEAQ. The CDR3 runs to 14 residues. CDR3: CASSLSGSGNTIYF. CDR3 sequence (DNA): TGTGCCAGCAGCTTAAGCGGGTCCGGAAACACCATATATTTT.

The J gene is TRBJ2-3, the V gene TRBV4-1, with TRBD2 as a possible D gene (6 bases). Germline V CDR1 and CDR2: MGHRA, YSYEKL. Trimming removed 0 bases at V and 2 bases at J, with 15 bases between. This CDR3 has 17 amino acids. CDR3 loop: CASSQEGLAWATDTQYF. CDR3 sequence (DNA): TGCGCCAGCAGCCAAGAGGGGCTAGCGTGGGCCACAGATACGCAGTATTTT.

The rearrangement links TRBV6-1 to TRBJ2-5; 7 bases agree with TRBD1. The CDR3 has 15 residues. The germline V gene encodes CDR1 MNHNS and CDR2 SASEGT. The junction had 12 bases not matched to a gene; V was cut back by 6 bases and J by 5 bases. CDR3 in DNA: TGTGCCAGCAGACCTGGCCGGCAGGGGGACGAGACCCAGTACTTC. Protein sequence: CASRPGRQGDETQYF.

The rearrangement uses TRBV7-9 and TRBJ1-4, with D unresolved. CDR1 SEHNR and CDR2 FQNEAQ come from the germline V gene (reference sequence). V shed 7 bases and J shed 5 bases, with 5 bases lying between them. This CDR3 is built from 11 residues. CDR3 DNA sequence: TGTGCCAGCACCCCGAATGAAAAACTGTTTTTT. Translated: CASTPNEKLFF.

The chain uses TRBV7-9 and TRBJ2-7; the D call may be TRBD1 or TRBD2 (5 bases each). V was trimmed by 5 bases and J by 2 bases, leaving 13 bases between them. The CDR3 is 14 residues long. Germline CDR1 SEHNR, CDR2 FQNEAQ (reference sequence). The CDR3 loop reads CASSPPGAPYEQYF. CDR3 bases: TGTGCCAGCAGCCCCCCCGGGGCCCCCTACGAGCAGTACTTC.

The genes are TRBV7-2 and TRBJ1-5; D gene unclear. V shed 5 bases and J shed 2 bases, with 16 bases lying between them. CDR3 size: 16 residues. Germline V gene data show CDR1 as SGHTA and CDR2 as FQGNSA. CDR3 residues: CASSQDPEDGNQPQHF. The CDR3 coding sequence is TGTGCCAGCAGCCAAGACCCGGAGGATGGCAATCAGCCCCAGCATTTT.